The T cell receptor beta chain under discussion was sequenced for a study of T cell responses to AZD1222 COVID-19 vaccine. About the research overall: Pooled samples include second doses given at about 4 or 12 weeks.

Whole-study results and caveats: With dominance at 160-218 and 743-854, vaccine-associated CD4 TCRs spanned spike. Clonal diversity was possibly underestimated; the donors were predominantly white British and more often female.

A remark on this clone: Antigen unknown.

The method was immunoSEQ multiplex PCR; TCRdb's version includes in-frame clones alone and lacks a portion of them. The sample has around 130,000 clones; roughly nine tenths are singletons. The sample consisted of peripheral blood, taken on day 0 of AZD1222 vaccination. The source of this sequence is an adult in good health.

The CDR3: CASSTSPRLQGLFF. For the CDR3, the DNA is TGTGCCAGCAGCACCTCCCCCCGACTACAGGGCCTTTTCTTT. The chain employs TRBV21-1 and TRBJ1-1; no check of the table's D call, TRBD1, against the DNA was made. TRBV21-1 is reported as a pseudogene. This CDR3 has 14 residues.